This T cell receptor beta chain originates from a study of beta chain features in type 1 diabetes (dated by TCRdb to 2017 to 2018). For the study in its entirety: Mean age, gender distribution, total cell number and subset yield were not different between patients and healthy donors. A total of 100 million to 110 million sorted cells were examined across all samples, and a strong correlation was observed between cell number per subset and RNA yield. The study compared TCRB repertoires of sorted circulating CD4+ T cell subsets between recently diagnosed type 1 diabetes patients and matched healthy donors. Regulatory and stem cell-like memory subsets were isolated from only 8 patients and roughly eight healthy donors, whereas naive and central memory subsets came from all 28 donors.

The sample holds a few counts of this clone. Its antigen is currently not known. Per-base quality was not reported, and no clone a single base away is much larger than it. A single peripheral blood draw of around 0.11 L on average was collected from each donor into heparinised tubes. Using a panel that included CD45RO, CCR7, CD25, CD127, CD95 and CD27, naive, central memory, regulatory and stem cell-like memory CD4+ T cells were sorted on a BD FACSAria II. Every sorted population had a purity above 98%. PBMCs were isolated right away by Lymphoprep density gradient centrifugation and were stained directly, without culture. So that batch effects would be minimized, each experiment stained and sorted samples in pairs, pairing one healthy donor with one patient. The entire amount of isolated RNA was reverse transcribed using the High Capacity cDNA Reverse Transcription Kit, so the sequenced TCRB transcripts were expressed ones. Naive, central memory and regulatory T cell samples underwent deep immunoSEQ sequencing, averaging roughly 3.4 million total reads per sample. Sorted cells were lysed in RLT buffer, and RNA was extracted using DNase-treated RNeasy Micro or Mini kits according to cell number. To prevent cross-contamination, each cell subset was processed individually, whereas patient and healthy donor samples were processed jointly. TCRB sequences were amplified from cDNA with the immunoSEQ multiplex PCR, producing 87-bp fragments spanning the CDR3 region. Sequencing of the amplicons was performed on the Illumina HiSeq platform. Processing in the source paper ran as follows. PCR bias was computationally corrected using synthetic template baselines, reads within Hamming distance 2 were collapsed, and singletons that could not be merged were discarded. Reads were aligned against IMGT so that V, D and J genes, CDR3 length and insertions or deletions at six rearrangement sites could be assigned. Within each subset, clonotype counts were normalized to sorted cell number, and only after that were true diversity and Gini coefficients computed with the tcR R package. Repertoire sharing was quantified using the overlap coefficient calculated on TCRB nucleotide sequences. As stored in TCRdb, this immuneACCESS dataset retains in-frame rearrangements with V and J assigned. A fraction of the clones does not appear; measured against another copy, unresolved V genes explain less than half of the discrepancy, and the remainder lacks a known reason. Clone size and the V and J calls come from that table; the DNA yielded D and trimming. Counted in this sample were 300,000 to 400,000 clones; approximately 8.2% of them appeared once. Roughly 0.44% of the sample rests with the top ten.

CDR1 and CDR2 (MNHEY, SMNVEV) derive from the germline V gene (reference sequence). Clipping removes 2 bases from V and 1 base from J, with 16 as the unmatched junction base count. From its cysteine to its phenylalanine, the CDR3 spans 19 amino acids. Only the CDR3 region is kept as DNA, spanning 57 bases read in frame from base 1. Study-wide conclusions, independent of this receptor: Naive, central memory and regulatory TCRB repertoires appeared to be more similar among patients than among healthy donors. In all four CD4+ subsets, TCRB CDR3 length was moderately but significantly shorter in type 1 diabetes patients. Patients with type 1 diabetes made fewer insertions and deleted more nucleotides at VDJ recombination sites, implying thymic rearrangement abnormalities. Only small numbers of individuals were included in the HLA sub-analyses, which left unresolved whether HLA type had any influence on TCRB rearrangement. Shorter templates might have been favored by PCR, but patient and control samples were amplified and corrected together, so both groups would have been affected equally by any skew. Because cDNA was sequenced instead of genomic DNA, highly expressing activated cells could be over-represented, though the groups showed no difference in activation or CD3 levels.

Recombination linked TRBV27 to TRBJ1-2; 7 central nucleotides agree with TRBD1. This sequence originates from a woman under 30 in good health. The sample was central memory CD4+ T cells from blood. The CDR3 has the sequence CASSLKLVRGQTNNYGYTF. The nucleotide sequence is TGTGCCAGCAGTTTAAAATTAGTGAGGGGACAGACGAATAACTATGGCTACACCTTC.